This note documents a single T cell receptor (beta chain) sequence. This sample stems from a study of PD-1 blockade in mismatch repair-deficient tumors. Assay used: immunoSEQ multiplex PCR; TCRdb lists only in-frame clones, some missing. Altogether around 62,000 clones are present, around four fifths being singletons, with the ten largest covering roughly 5.5%. This CDR3 region has 15 residues. The ends lost 6 bases at V and 4 bases at J; junction bases unmatched: 7. Germline lookup yields CDR1 MDHEN and CDR2 SYDVKM. V is TRBV28 and J is TRBJ1-5; 9 positions agree with TRBD1. This TCR was recovered from an adult with mismatch repair-deficient cancer. Here the sequenced sample was peripheral blood, taken 2 weeks after starting pembrolizumab. For the CDR3, the DNA is TGTGCCAGCAGAGCCACAGGGGGCTTAAATCAGCCCCAGCATTTT. Protein sequence: CASRATGGLNQPQHF.